This TCR beta chain was identified in a study of blood T cell repertoires in COVID-19. TCRdb's table, derived via immunoSEQ multiplex PCR, lists solely in-frame clones and lacks some. Among about 300,000 clones listed, roughly 84% were seen once. The germline gives CDR1 MDHEN, CDR2 SYDVKM. V shed 6 bases, J shed 7 bases, and the junction held 6 bases outside the gene matches. This CDR3 region has 13 residues. Comment on this clone: This sample also contains other DNA sequences that code for the same CDR3.

This sequence originates from a human donor with COVID-19, enrolled during active disease. The donor label of this sample is uncertain. The rearrangement links TRBV28 to TRBJ1-5, with 7 positions matching TRBD1. The source material was peripheral blood. CDR3 sequence: CASSPDRVQPQHF. CDR3 nucleotide sequence: TGTGCCAGCAGCCCTGACAGGGTCCAGCCCCAGCATTTT. Filled out from reference TRBV28 and TRBJ1-5, the complete variable domain reads DVKVTQSSRYLVKRTGEKVFLECVQDMDHENMFWYRQDPGLGLRLIYFSYDVKMKEKGDIPEGYSVSREKKERFSLILESASTNQTSMYLCASSPDRVQPQHFGDGTRLSIL.